One and the same sample provided the 29 T cell receptor beta chains below, sequenced in a study of T-cell reconstitution after alpha-beta-depleted transplantation in children. A library of TCRbeta sequences, prepared with unique molecular identifiers, was generated. From the PCR reads, TCRdb called clonotypes with MiXCR, one entry per CDR3 protein. The sample has about 690,000 distinct CDR3 sequences; 16% are singletons. The material sequenced was PBMCs from the stem cell graft donor, taken from the stem cell graft. These TCRs come from a human donor who donated a stem cell graft to a child with acute myeloid leukemia.

This clonotype was detected many times. The chain combines TRBV10-3 with TRBJ2-6; no definite D call. V was clipped by 3 bases and J by 0 bases, with 3 bases between them. The CDR3 totals 14 residues. Germline loops: CDR1 ENHRY, CDR2 SYGVKD. CDR3 in amino acids: CAISDSSGANVLTF. CDR3 sequence (DNA): TGTGCCATCAGTGACAGCTCTGGGGCCAACGTCCTGACTTTC.

This chain uses TRBV20-1 with TRBJ1-4, with D maybe TRBD1 (5 bases). This CDR3 comprises 15 residues. Germline assignment: CDR1 DFQATT and CDR2 SNEGSKA (reference sequence). The ends were cut back, 5 bases at V and 7 bases at J, with 20 bases in the middle. CDR3 amino acids: CSAPPQGSLREKLFF. The CDR3 DNA follows: TGCAGTGCTCCCCCCCAGGGCAGTCTACGTGAAAAACTGTTTTTT.

The chain is built from TRBV6-1 and TRBJ2-3; 16 nucleotides agree with TRBD2. The CDR3 loop spans 18 amino acids. CDR1 and CDR2 from the germline V gene are MNHNS and SASEGT. Trimming removed 6 bases from V and 5 bases from J; junction bases left unmatched: 11. This CDR3 reads CASSPSGTSGGAGDTQYF. As DNA, the CDR3 is TGTGCCAGCAGCCCCTCCGGGACTAGCGGGGGGGCTGGAGATACGCAGTATTTT.

This clonotype was counted many times. The chain joins TRBV20-1 to TRBJ1-6; TRBD1 is a possible D gene (5 bases). There are 18 residues in the CDR3. V was shortened by 1 base and J by 0 bases, with 16 bases between the two germline ends. The V gene's germline CDR1 is DFQATT and CDR2 SNEGSKA (reference sequence). The chain's CDR3 is CSARGDGTESSYNSPLHF. CDR3 bases: TGCAGTGCTAGAGGGGATGGGACCGAGAGCTCCTATAATTCACCCCTCCACTTT.

This rearrangement joins TRBV18 to TRBJ2-3; D is perhaps TRBD1 (5 bases). V lost 2 bases and J 0 bases, leaving 6 bases between the germline ends. This CDR3 is 14 amino acids long. Germline V gives CDR1 KGHSH, CDR2 LQKENI. The DNA for the CDR3 is TGTGCCAGCTCACCAGCAGGGAGCACAGATACGCAGTATTTT. Protein product: CASSPAGSTDTQYF.

V and J are TRBV5-6 and TRBJ2-1; 9 bases fit TRBD2. The CDR3 sequence is 18 residues long. From germline, CDR1 is SGHDT and CDR2 YYEEEE. The V segment lost 9 bases and the J segment 3 bases; nucleotides outside the gene matches: 19. CDR3 loop: CAMSLVEGGGAVYNEQFF. CDR3 DNA sequence: TGTGCCATGAGCTTGGTAGAAGGCGGGGGGGCAGTCTACAATGAGCAGTTCTTC.

This rearrangement joins TRBV10-3 to TRBJ2-3, with TRBD1 identical over 10 bases. J gave up 4 bases and V 6 bases, and 7 bases lay outside the gene matches. This CDR3 has 15 amino acids. CDR1 and CDR2 from the germline V gene are ENHRY and SYGVKD. CDR3 region: CAIRTHGQGADTQYF. CDR3 DNA: TGTGCCATCAGAACCCATGGACAGGGGGCAGATACGCAGTATTTT.

The gene calls are TRBV7-8 and TRBJ2-5; no reliable D call. The V gene lost 5 bases and the J gene lost 5 bases, with 15 bases spanning the gap. Looked up from germline, CDR1 is SGHVS and CDR2 is FQNEAQ. The length of the CDR3 is 14 residues. As DNA, the CDR3 is TGTGCCAGCAGCCAGCGTTATGGGCAGGAGACCCAGTACTTC. Translating gives CASSQRYGQETQYF.

This clonotype was recorded a few times. V gene TRBV9 combines with J gene TRBJ1-4; TRBD1 is a possible D gene (5 bases). V lost 0 bases and J 11 bases, leaving 17 bases between the germline ends. CDR3 length equals 15 residues. CDR1 is SGDLS and CDR2 is YYNGEE in the germline V gene. CDR3 loop: CASSVEEGVRDKLFF. The CDR3 DNA follows: TGTGCCAGCAGCGTAGAGGAAGGGGTACGAGACAAACTGTTTTTT. Using reference TRBV9 and TRBJ1-4 for the parts outside the CDR3, the full variable domain is DSGVTQTPKHLITATGQRVTLRCSPRSGDLSVYWYQQSLDQGLQFLIQYYNGEERAKGNILERFSAQQFPDLHSELNLSSLELGDSALYFCASSVEEGVRDKLFFGSGTQLSVL.

This clonotype was picked up a small number of times. The V call is TRBV7-2, the J call TRBJ1-3; 7 bases fit TRBD1. CDR3 length: 14 residues. The V segment lost 6 bases and the J segment 1 base; nucleotides outside the gene matches: 3. Germline assignment: CDR1 SGHTA and CDR2 FQGNSA. Here the CDR3 DNA reads TGTGCCAGCAGATCACAGGGGTCTGGAAACACCATATATTTT. The encoded protein is CASRSQGSGNTIYF.

This clonotype was observed a handful of times. This chain connects TRBV27 to TRBJ2-3; 8 nucleotides align to TRBD2. This CDR3 contains 16 residues. Germline V gene sequence: CDR1 MNHEY, CDR2 SMNVEV (reference sequence). The junction had 9 bases not matched to a gene; V was cut back by 7 bases and J by 0 bases. As DNA, the CDR3 is TGTGCCAGCACCCAGGGGCGGGGGGCTAGCACAGATACGCAGTATTTT. It encodes CASTQGRGASTDTQYF.

The J gene is TRBJ2-1, the V gene TRBV29-1; 11 bases agree with TRBD1. In germline, CDR1 is SQVTM, CDR2 ANQGSEA. This CDR3 is 15 amino acids long. The V segment lost 6 bases and the J segment 8 bases; nucleotides outside the gene matches: 12. In nucleotides, the CDR3 is TGCAGCGTGGGACCCGGGACAGGGGGAATCTATGAGCAGTTCTTC. Its protein is CSVGPGTGGIYEQFF.

This clonotype was recorded at least ten times. This rearrangement joins TRBV15 to TRBJ1-1; D gene ambiguous. The CDR3 has 13 residues. Germline CDR1 LNHNV, CDR2 YYDKDF (reference sequence). Trimming stripped 3 bases from V and 1 base from J, with 6 bases between. The CDR3 region is CATSRIGNTEAFF. DNA for the CDR3: TGTGCCACCAGCAGGATTGGGAACACTGAAGCTTTCTTT.

The chain employs TRBV7-9 and TRBJ1-2; D is unresolved. Trimming took 3 bases from V and 2 from J, leaving 13 bases between them. The CDR3 is 15 amino acids. The V gene's germline CDR1 is SEHNR and CDR2 FQNEAQ (reference sequence). CDR3 sequence (DNA): TGTGCCAGCAGCTTCCCCTCCGACGGGAACTATGGCTACACCTTC. This translates into CASSFPSDGNYGYTF.

V and J are TRBV27 and TRBJ1-6; D might be TRBD1 (6 bases). CDR1 is MNHEY and CDR2 is SMNVEV in the germline V gene (reference sequence). Trimming removed 3 bases from V and 12 bases from J, with 9 bases in between. The CDR3 contains 12 residues. The CDR3 DNA follows: TGTGCCAGCAGTTTCCAGGGGTTACCCCTCCACTTT. Protein product: CASSFQGLPLHF.

About this clonotype: The junction and the germline gene differ at one end; a read error may be behind it. V is TRBV28 and J is TRBJ2-5; 12 bases agree with TRBD2. CDR1 and CDR2 (germline): MDHEN, SYDVKM. The CDR3 length is 17 residues. The CDR3 protein is CASSRNLAGGLQKTQYF. CDR3 DNA sequence: TGTGCCAGCAGCCGCAACCTAGCGGGGGGGCTCCAAAAGACCCAGTACTTC.

This clonotype was counted at least ten times. The CDR3, as DNA: TGCAGTGCTAGAGAACTTGGAAACACCATATATTTT. The encoded protein is CSARELGNTIYF. V gene TRBV20-1 combines with J gene TRBJ1-3; D gene ambiguous. CDR1 is DFQATT and CDR2 is SNEGSKA in the germline V gene (reference sequence). Trimming took off 0 bases at V and 3 bases at J, with 3 bases between the two ends. CDR3 length: 12 residues.

The chain couples TRBV7-2 to TRBJ2-2, with unresolved D. Germline loops: CDR1 SGHTA, CDR2 FQGNSA. The CDR3 length is 14 residues. The V end was cut by 1 base, the J end by 6 bases, with 9 bases between. CDR3 nucleotides: TGTGCCAGCAGCTTAGAGTTCAGGTCCGGGGAGCTGTTTTTT. Its protein is CASSLEFRSGELFF.

In its sample, this clonotype was seen many times. V is TRBV29-1 and J is TRBJ2-7; the match to TRBD2 covers 13 bases. Germline CDR1 SQVTM, CDR2 ANQGSEA. Unmatched junction bases numbered 6, after V lost 5 bases and J lost 2 bases. The CDR3 length is 15 residues. Written as DNA, the CDR3 is TGCAGCGTTTTGACTAGCGGGGGGCCAACCTACGAGCAGTACTTC. Amino acids: CSVLTSGGPTYEQYF.

The chain is built from TRBV21-1 and TRBJ2-5; the table's D call of TRBD1 was not tested on the DNA. TRBV21-1 constitutes a pseudogene. This CDR3 spans 16 amino acids. This CDR3 reads CASSNLRDLIRETQYF. The CDR3 DNA reads TGTGCCAGCAGCAACCTCCGGGACCTCATCCGGGAGACCCAGTACTTC.

This chain joins TRBV12-3 or TRBV12-4 and TRBJ2-5, with 7 bases aligning to TRBD1. The CDR3 is 14 residues long. V was clipped by 4 bases and J by 4 bases; unmatched bases: 6. The CDR3 loop reads CASSSQGYSETQYF. CDR3 nucleotides: TGTGCCAGCAGTTCACAGGGGTACTCAGAGACCCAGTACTTC.

The chain joins TRBV6-2 or TRBV6-3 to TRBJ2-5; weak D call: TRBD2 (5 bases). The CDR3 spans 17 residues. Germline values: CDR1 MNHEY, CDR2 SVGEGT. Trimming removed 4 bases from V and 1 base from J, with 19 bases in between. CDR3 DNA: TGTGCCAGCAGTTGGCTCACCCCGGACTTTTCCCAAGAGACCCAGTACTTC. Residues: CASSWLTPDFSQETQYF.

This clonotype was detected many times. The V call is TRBV6-5, the J call TRBJ2-1; D may be TRBD2 (7 bases). This CDR3 is built from 15 residues. Germline values: CDR1 MNHEY, CDR2 SVGAGI. Trimming took off 2 bases at V and 3 bases at J, with 11 bases between the two ends. Written as DNA, the CDR3 is TGTGCCAGCAGTTACGAGGGGGGGGTCTACAATGAGCAGTTCTTC. It specifies CASSYEGGVYNEQFF.

This clonotype was counted ten times or more. The chain links TRBV25-1 to TRBJ1-2; maybe TRBD1 (5 bases). Trimming shortened V by 6 bases and J by 7 bases, and 15 bases separated the two germline ends. The CDR3 extends over 13 amino acids. Germline lookup yields CDR1 MGHDK and CDR2 SYGVNS. Written as DNA, the CDR3 is TGTGCCAGCAGCTCCGGGACTAGGGGTGGCTACACCTTC. Its translation is CASSSGTRGGYTF.

V is TRBV7-9 and J is TRBJ1-1; 9 bases agree with TRBD1. Losses at the gene ends were 5 bases for V and 0 bases for J; bases not matched to a gene: 7. There are 16 residues in the CDR3. Germline values: CDR1 SEHNR, CDR2 FQNEAQ (reference sequence). The CDR3 DNA follows: TGTGCCAGCAGCCCCGGGGACAGGGACATGAACACTGAAGCTTTCTTT. Encoded protein: CASSPGDRDMNTEAFF.

V and J are TRBV6-5 and TRBJ2-1; possible D gene TRBD1, 6 bases. Germline V CDR1 and CDR2: MNHEY, SVGAGI. This CDR3 comprises 15 residues. Trimming removed 2 bases from V and 2 bases from J, with 10 bases in between. The CDR3 DNA follows: TGTGCCAGCAGTTACGTGGGGGCCACCTACAATGAGCAGTTCTTC. It codes for CASSYVGATYNEQFF.

Only a few counts were recorded for this clonotype. The chain couples TRBV20-1 to TRBJ1-5; TRBD1 matches at 10 bases. Germline V CDR1 and CDR2: DFQATT, SNEGSKA (reference sequence). V lost 6 bases and J lost 5; bases outside the gene matches: 13. CDR3 length equals 16 residues. The DNA of the CDR3 is TGCAGTGCCAGGAGGGTTGGACAGGGGGTCTATCAGCCCCAGCATTTT. Translating gives CSARRVGQGVYQPQHF.

Ten or more counts support this clonotype. At one end the junction does not follow the germline gene, possibly because of a read error. The CDR3 loop reads CASSLVGSGANVLTF. The CDR3 bases are TGTGCCAGCAGCTTAGTAGGGTCGGGGGCCAACGTCCTGACTTTC. The chain joins TRBV5-1 to TRBJ2-6; D ambiguous. This CDR3 is 15 amino acids long. In germline, CDR1 is SGHRS, CDR2 YFSETQ.

This clonotype was detected a few times. The chain has TRBV6-2 or TRBV6-3 and TRBJ2-7; the D gene could be TRBD1 or TRBD2 (6 bases each). The CDR3 covers 15 residues. Germline V gives CDR1 MNHEY, CDR2 SVGEGT. V dropped 7 bases and J dropped 0 bases, with 16 bases sitting between them. The chain's CDR3 is CASTDGGGLSYEQYF. DNA for the CDR3: TGTGCCAGCACCGACGGAGGGGGACTCTCCTACGAGCAGTACTTC.